This T cell receptor (beta chain) was captured by sequencing in a study of CD8 T cells in ankylosing spondylitis (dated by TCRdb to 2016 to 2017). With respect to the entire study: The study set out to find disease-linked TCR variants by profiling T cell receptor beta repertoires in ankylosing spondylitis patients and healthy donors. The full study cohort was made up of about 24 ankylosing spondylitis patients and 108 healthy donors. Peripheral blood samples were taken, and synovial fluid was additionally collected from ankylosing spondylitis patients.

Results and caveats for the whole study, not just this receptor: A CD8+ phenotype was shown by the disease-linked clones, which were found at relatively low frequencies in peripheral blood. Significant enrichment of the disease-linked clones was reported in matched synovial fluid samples from ankylosing spondylitis patients. Some motif variants were previously reported in synovial fluid and blood of reactive arthritis patients, suggesting common disease-initiation mechanisms. Blood from ankylosing spondylitis patients appeared to be characterized by a TCR beta motif composed of under ten highly homologous amino acid variants.

The CDR3 sequence holds 15 residues, the cysteine and phenylalanine included. The DNA shown is the 45-base CDR3, in frame from base 1. In the germline V gene (reference sequence), CDR1 corresponds to LGHDT and CDR2 to YNNKEL. Trimming removed 4 bases from V and 3 bases from J; the gene matches leave 6 bases unexplained. The run used an Illumina HiSeq 2500. Quantitative 5'-RACE with molecular barcodes was used to prepare TCR beta libraries. The authors processed their data as follows. A new computational method, built on a probabilistic model of VDJ rearrangement, was used to identify disease-linked TCR variants. Through fastp at Q25 and MiXCR, TCRdb rebuilt clones from the public reads, retaining in-frame beta chains. Rows merge per CDR3 protein into single entries with the most common DNA and genes. TCRdb, not the authors, supplied the V and J calls. For this sample there are under 300,000 distinct CDR3 sequences; about 10% appear just once. 2.6% of the sample is held by the ten biggest clonotypes.

This clonotype was picked up many times. Its antigen target is currently unknown. Base quality data are lacking; no much larger clone is found one base away. The chain is made from TRBV3-1 and TRBJ2-3; 8 bases in between match TRBD2. This receptor was obtained from a male donor with ankylosing spondylitis or in good health (not recorded which). Sequences were obtained from blood, either unsorted or a sorted T cell fraction (not recorded which). In nucleotide form, the sequence is TGTGCCAGCAGCCCTCAGCGGGGGCAGACAGATACGCAGTATTTT. The resulting protein is CASSPQRGQTDTQYF.